This T cell receptor beta chain stems from a study of cytomegalovirus exposure and HLA in healthy donors. Study conclusions and caveats: Later analysis demonstrated an association between a missense DCLRE1C variant and TCR beta V- and J-gene trimming. TRBV6-2, TRBV6-3 and some other V segments were excluded as indistinguishable. Testing in vitro showed a few CMV-associated chains specific for CMV antigens. A list of 150 to 200 TCR beta chains associated with cytomegalovirus was given.

The V gene's germline CDR1 is LGHNA and CDR2 YSLEER. V lost 4 bases, J lost 0 bases, and 1 base stayed unmatched. There are 15 residues in the CDR3. Both 60 Vbeta primers and 13 Jbeta primers went into the PCR. Using immunoSEQ multiplex PCR, the repertoire was profiled, and TCRdb retains in-frame clones only, with some absent. The data show over 80,000 clones, with 65% to 90% seen just once and around 3.2% held by the top ten. On this clone itself: What it binds is unknown.

The V call is TRBV4-3, the J call TRBJ1-4, with 8 bases matching TRBD1. This receptor was identified in a man younger than 40 in good health and CMV-seropositive. Sequencing was performed on PBMCs. The CDR3 reads CASSRTGSTNEKLFF. DNA for the CDR3: TGCGCCAGCAGCCGGACAGGGTCAACTAATGAAAAACTGTTTTTT.